A single T cell receptor (beta chain) is shown here with its context. Its target is unknown. Germline CDR1 and CDR2: SGHVS and FQNEAQ. V was clipped by 5 bases and J by 3 bases; unmatched bases: 5. This CDR3 has 14 amino acids. TCRdb keeps only in-frame clones here, not all; method: immunoSEQ multiplex PCR. The profile covers approximately 340,000 clones, with roughly nine tenths appearing a single time and about 3.9% taken by the ten largest. The sample is drawn from a study of Ad26.COV2.S vaccination and SARS-CoV-2 variants. Whole-study results and caveats: Measurement of non-spike TCR breadth gave similar results in vaccine and placebo recipients.

This material consisted of peripheral blood, taken after recovery from COVID-19. This clonotype was sampled from a human donor who had recovered from COVID-19. This chain uses TRBV7-8 with TRBJ2-3; TRBD1 matches at 7 bases. In DNA form, the CDR3 reads TGTGCCAGCAGCACACGACAGGGAACAGATACGCAGTATTTT. It specifies CASSTRQGTDTQYF.